This record covers a single T cell receptor (beta chain). The antigen remains unidentified. This sample was taken from a study of T cells after posttransplantation cyclophosphamide. Study conclusions and caveats: Later post-transplant blood repertoires were often dominated by donor CD8+ memory clones.

Clones were sequenced by immunoSEQ multiplex PCR, and TCRdb holds only the in-frame ones, with some missing. The sample records around 20,000 clones, approximately 87% being singletons. This CDR3 spans 14 amino acids. CDR1 is MNHEY and CDR2 is SVGAGI in the germline V gene. The origin of this receptor is a young man in good health and a related stem cell transplant donor. The sequenced material came from memory CD4+ T cells sorted from blood. The rearrangement links TRBV6-5 to TRBJ2-5; 7 bases align to TRBD1. The assigned J gene may be wrong: the sequence end matches TRBJ2-7 better. The CDR3 region is CASSYLDRTYEQYF. CDR3 coding DNA: TGTGCCAGCAGTTACCTGGACAGGACCTACGAGCAGTACTTC.